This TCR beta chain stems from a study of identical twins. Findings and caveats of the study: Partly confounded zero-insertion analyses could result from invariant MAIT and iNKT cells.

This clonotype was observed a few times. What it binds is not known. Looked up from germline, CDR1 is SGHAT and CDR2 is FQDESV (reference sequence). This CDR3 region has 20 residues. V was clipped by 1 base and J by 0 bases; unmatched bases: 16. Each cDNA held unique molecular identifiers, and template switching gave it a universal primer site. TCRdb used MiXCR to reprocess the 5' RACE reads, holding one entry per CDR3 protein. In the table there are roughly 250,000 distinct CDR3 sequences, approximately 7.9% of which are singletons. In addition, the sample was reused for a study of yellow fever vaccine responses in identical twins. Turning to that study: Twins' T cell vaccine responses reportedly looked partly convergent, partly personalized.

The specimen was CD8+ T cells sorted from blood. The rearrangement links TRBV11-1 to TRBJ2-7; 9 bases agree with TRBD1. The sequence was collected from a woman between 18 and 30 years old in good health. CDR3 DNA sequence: TGTGCCAGCAGCTTAGACACCGGGACAGGGAGTTGGGGGATCTCCTACGAGCAGTACTTC. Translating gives CASSLDTGTGSWGISYEQYF.